Below, 7 T cell receptor beta chains from the same sample are listed, as sequenced in a study of control samples from healthy donors and cancer patients. Measured with immunoSEQ multiplex PCR; TCRdb has only the in-frame clones, and not every one. The top ten hold about 5.6% of the sample, which has over 150,000 clones, over 85% seen once. The sequenced material came from blood. These receptors originate from a man in his forties in good health.

The chain recombines TRBV6-5 with TRBJ1-1; 9 bases are a match to TRBD1. There are 13 residues in the CDR3. The germline CDR1 and CDR2 sequences are MNHEY and SVGAGI. V trimming: 5 bases; J trimming: 11 bases; junction bases outside the gene matches: 9. The CDR3 loop reads CASSRRQGVDAFF. As DNA, the CDR3 is TGTGCCAGCAGTCGGCGACAGGGGGTTGACGCTTTCTTT.

V usage is TRBV6-5 and J usage is TRBJ1-5; 7 nucleotides match TRBD1. V was clipped by 2 bases and J by 2 bases; unmatched bases: 3. The CDR3 is made up of 15 amino acids. Germline-derived CDR1 and CDR2 are MNHEY and SVGAGI. CDR3 nucleotide sequence: TGTGCCAGCAGTTACGACAGGGCCGGCAATCAGCCCCAGCATTTT. This sequence encodes CASSYDRAGNQPQHF.

The rearrangement joins TRBV5-1 to TRBJ1-4; 10 bases fit TRBD1. The CDR3 runs to 17 residues. The trim removed 2 bases at V and 0 bases at J, leaving 4 bases unmatched. CDR1 is SGHRS and CDR2 is YFSETQ in the germline V gene. The CDR3 DNA reads as TGCGCCAGCAGCTTTACGGGACAGGGGTCAACTAATGAAAAACTGTTTTTT. Encoded protein: CASSFTGQGSTNEKLFF.

The chain uses TRBV15 and TRBJ2-2; 8 bases match TRBD2. CDR1 is LNHNV, CDR2 YYDKDF, per germline (reference sequence). This CDR3 spans 17 amino acids. J was trimmed by 7 bases and V by 0 bases; bases with no gene match: 10. The CDR3: CATSRDRLSGGIGELFF. Here the CDR3 DNA reads TGTGCCACCAGCAGAGATAGATTAAGCGGGGGTATCGGGGAGCTGTTTTTT. Complete variable domain (other parts from reference TRBV15 and TRBJ2-2): DAMVIQNPRYQVTQFGKPVTLSCSQTLNHNVMYWYQQKSSQAPKLLFHYYDKDFNNEADTPDNFQSRRPNTSFCFLDIRSPGLGDTAMYLCATSRDRLSGGIGELFFGEGSRLTVL.

This chain links TRBV5-6 with TRBJ1-1; tentatively, D is TRBD1 (6 bases). The CDR3 loop spans 12 amino acids. Trimming shortened V by 6 bases and J by 5 bases, and 11 bases separated the two germline ends. The germline V gene has CDR1 SGHDT and CDR2 YYEEEE. The CDR3, as DNA: TGTGCCAGCACCCAGGGGAGAACTGAAGCTTTCTTT. It codes for CASTQGRTEAFF. The whole variable domain, filled in from reference TRBV5-6 and TRBJ1-1, reads DAGVTQSPTHLIKTRGQQVTLRCSPKSGHDTVSWYQQALGQGPQFIFQYYEEEERQRGNFPDRFSGHQFPNYSSELNVNALLLGDSALYLCASTQGRTEAFFGQGTRLTVV.

The chain joins TRBV11-2 to TRBJ1-5; D gene unclear. CDR3 length: 14 amino acids. The V gene lost 3 bases and the J gene lost 2 bases, with 8 bases spanning the gap. Germline loops: CDR1 SGHAT, CDR2 FQNNGV. The CDR3, as DNA: TGTGCCAGCAGCTTTGGGCCAGGCAATCAGCCCCAGCATTTT. Translation: CASSFGPGNQPQHF.

The chain has TRBV28 and TRBJ1-4; D is perhaps TRBD1 (6 bases). This CDR3 has 15 residues. V was clipped by 5 bases and J by 7 bases, with 17 bases between them. The germline V gene encodes CDR1 MDHEN and CDR2 SYDVKM. The DNA of the CDR3 is TGTGCCAGCAGTCCCGGGGGGGCCACCTCTGAAAAACTGTTTTTT. Its protein is CASSPGGATSEKLFF.